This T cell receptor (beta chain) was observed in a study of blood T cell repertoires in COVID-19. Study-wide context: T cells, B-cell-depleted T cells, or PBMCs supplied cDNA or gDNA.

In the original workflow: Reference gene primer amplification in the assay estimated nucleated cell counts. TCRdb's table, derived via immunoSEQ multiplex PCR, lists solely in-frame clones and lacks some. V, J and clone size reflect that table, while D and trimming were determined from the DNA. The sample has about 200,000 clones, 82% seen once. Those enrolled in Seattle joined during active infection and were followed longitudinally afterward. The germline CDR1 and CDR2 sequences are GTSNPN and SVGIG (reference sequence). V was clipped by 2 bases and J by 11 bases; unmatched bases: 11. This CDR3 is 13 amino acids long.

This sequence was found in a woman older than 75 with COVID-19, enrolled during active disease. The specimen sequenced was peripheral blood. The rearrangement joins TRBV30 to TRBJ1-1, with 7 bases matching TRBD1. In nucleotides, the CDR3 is TGTGCCTGGAGTCCTACAGGGGTCGGGTTGGCTTTCTTT. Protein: CAWSPTGVGLAFF.